This T cell receptor (beta chain) was identified during a study of blood T cell repertoires in COVID-19. Study-level information: Spain, Italy and the United States supplied samples that represented acute and convalescent COVID-19. Sample material is recorded as cDNA or gDNA derived from T cells, B-cell-depleted T cells, or PBMCs.

Assay: immunoSEQ multiplex PCR; the TCRdb copy retains only in-frame clones and omits some. This sample has around 230,000 clones, with approximately 90% found just once. J lost 2 bases, V lost 3 bases, and 5 bases had no gene match. Germline V CDR1 and CDR2: SGDLS, YYNGEE. CDR3 length: 16 amino acids. Participant ages covered about 18 to 90 years across 24 US areas. Participants' reported clinical history set cohort assignment. The chain employs TRBV9 and TRBJ2-5; TRBD2 agrees at 12 bases. This clonotype originated in a woman aged 40 to 55 with acute COVID-19. Source material: PBMCs or T cells enriched from blood (not recorded which). The CDR3: CASSDPLAGGQETQYF. Written as DNA, the CDR3 is TGTGCCAGCAGCGACCCTCTAGCGGGGGGGCAAGAGACCCAGTACTTC.